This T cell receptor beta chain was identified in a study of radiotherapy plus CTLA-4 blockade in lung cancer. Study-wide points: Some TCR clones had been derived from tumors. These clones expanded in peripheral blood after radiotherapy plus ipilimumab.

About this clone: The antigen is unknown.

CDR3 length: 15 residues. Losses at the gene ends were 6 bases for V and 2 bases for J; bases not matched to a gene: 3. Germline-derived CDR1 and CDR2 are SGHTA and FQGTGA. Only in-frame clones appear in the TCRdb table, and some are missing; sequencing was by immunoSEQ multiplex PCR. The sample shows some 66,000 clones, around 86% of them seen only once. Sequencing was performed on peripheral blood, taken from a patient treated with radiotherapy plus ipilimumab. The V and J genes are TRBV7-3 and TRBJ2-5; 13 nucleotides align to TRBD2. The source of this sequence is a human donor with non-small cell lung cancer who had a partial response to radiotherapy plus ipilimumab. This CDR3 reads CASSLGLAGQETQYF. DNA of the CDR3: TGTGCCAGCAGTTTGGGACTAGCGGGACAAGAGACCCAGTACTTC. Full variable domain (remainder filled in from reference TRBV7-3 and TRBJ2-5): GAGVSQTPSNKVTEKGKYVELRCDPISGHTALYWYRQSLGQGPEFLIYFQGTGAADDSGLPNDRFFAVRPEGSVSTLKIQRTERGDSAVYLCASSLGLAGQETQYFGPGTRLLVL.